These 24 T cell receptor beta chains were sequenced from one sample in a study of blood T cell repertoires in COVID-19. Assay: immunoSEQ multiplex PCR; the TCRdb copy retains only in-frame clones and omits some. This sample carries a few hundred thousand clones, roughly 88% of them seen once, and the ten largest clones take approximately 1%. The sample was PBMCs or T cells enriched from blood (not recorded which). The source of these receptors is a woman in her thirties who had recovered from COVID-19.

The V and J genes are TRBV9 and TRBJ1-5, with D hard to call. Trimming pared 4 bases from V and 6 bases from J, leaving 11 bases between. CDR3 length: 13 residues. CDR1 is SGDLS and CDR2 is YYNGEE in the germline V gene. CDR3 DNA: TGTGCCAGCAGCCCCACTCTCGGTCAGCCCCAGCATTTT. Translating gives CASSPTLGQPQHF. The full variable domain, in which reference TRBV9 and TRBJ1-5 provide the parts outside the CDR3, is DSGVTQTPKHLITATGQRVTLRCSPRSGDLSVYWYQQSLDQGLQFLIQYYNGEERAKGNILERFSAQQFPDLHSELNLSSLELGDSALYFCASSPTLGQPQHFGDGTRLSIL.

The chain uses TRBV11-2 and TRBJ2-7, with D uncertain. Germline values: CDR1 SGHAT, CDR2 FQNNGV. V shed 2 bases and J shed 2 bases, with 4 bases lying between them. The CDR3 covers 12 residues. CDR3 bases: TGTGCCAGCAGCTTAAGCGCCTACGAGCAGTACTTC. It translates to CASSLSAYEQYF.

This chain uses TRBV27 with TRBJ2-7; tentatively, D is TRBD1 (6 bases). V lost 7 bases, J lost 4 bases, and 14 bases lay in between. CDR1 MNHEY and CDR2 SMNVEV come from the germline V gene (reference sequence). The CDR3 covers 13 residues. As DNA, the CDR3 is TGTGCCAGCAAGGTTTCAGGGGAGTACGAGCAGTACTTC. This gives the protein CASKVSGEYEQYF.

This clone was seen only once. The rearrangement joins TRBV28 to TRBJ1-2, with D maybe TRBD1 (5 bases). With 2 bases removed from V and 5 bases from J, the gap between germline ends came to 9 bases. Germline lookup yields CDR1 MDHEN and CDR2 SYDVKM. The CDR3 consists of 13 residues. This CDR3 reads CASSLGRVYGYTF. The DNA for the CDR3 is TGTGCCAGCAGTTTAGGCAGGGTATATGGCTACACCTTC.

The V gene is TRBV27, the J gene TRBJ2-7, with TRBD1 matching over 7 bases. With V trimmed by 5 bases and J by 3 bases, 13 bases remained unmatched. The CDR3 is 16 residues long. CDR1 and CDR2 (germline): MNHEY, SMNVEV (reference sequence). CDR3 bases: TGTGCCAGCAGTCTTATTCGCGGACAGGCATTCTACGAGCAGTACTTC. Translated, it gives CASSLIRGQAFYEQYF.

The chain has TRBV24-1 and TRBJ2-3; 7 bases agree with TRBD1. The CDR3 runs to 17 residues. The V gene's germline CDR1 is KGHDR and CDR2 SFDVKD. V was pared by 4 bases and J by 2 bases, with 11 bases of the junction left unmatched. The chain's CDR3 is CATSERTGLIVTDTQYF. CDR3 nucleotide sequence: TGTGCCACCAGTGAGCGGACAGGCCTTATTGTCACAGATACGCAGTATTTT.

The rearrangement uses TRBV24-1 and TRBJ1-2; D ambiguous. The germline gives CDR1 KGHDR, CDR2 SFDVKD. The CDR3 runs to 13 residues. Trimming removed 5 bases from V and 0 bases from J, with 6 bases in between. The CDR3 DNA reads TGTGCCACCAGTGGAGGGACTAACTATGGCTACACCTTC. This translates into CATSGGTNYGYTF.

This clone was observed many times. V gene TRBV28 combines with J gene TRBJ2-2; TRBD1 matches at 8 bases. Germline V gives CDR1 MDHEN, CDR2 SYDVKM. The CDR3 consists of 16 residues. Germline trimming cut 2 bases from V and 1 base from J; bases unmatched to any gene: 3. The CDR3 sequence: CASSLTGTGNTGELFF. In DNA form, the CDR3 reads TGTGCCAGCAGTTTAACCGGGACAGGGAACACCGGGGAGCTGTTTTTT. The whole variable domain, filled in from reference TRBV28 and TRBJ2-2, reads DVKVTQSSRYLVKRTGEKVFLECVQDMDHENMFWYRQDPGLGLRLIYFSYDVKMKEKGDIPEGYSVSREKKERFSLILESASTNQTSMYLCASSLTGTGNTGELFFGEGSRLTVL.

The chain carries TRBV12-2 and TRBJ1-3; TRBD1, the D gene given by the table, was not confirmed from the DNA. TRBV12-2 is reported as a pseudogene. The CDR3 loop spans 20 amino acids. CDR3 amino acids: CASRLTQGGALYWPGNTIYF. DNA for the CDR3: TGTGCAAGTCGCTTAACCCAGGGGGGCGCGTTATACTGGCCTGGAAACACCATATATTTT.

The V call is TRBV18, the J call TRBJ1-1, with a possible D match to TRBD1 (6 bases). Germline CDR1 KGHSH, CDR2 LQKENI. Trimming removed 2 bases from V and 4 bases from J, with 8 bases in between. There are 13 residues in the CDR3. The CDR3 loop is CASSPGGRTEAFF. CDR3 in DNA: TGTGCCAGCTCACCAGGGGGCCGCACTGAAGCTTTCTTT.

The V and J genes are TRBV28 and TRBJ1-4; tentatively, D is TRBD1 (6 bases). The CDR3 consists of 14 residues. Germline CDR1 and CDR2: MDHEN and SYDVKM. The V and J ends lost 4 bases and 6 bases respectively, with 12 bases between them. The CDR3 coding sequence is TGTGCCAGCAGTTCACAGGGTAGTGATGAAAAACTGTTTTTT. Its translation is CASSSQGSDEKLFF.

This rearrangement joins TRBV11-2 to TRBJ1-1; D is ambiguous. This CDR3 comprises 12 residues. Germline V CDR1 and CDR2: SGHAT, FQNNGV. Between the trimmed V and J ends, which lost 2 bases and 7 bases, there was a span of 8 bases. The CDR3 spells CASSLQQFEAFF. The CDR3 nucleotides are TGTGCCAGCAGCTTACAACAGTTTGAAGCTTTCTTT.

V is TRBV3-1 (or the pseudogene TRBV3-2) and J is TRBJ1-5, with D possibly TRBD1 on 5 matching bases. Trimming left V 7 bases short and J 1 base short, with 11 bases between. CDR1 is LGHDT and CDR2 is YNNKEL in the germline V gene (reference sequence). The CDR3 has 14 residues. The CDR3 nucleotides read TGTGCCAGCACTCACAGGAGAAGCAATCAGCCCCAGCATTTT. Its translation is CASTHRRSNQPQHF.

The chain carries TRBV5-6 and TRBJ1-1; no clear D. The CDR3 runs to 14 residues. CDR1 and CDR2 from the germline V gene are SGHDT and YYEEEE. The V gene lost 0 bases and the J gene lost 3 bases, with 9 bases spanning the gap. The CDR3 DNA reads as TGTGCCAGCAGCTTGGACTTGCCGGACACTGAAGCTTTCTTT. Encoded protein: CASSLDLPDTEAFF.

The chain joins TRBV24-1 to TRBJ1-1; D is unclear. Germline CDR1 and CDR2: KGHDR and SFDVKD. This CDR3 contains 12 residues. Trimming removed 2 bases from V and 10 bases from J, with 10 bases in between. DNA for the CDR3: TGTGCCACCAGTGATTATGGACGGGGAGCTTTCTTT. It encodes CATSDYGRGAFF.

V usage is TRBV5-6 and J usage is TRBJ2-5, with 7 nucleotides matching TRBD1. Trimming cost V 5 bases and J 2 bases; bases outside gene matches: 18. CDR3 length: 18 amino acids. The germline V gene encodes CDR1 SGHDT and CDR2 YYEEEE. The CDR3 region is CASSPQIRDREPQETQYF. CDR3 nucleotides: TGTGCCAGCAGTCCGCAAATAAGAGACAGGGAGCCTCAAGAGACCCAGTACTTC.

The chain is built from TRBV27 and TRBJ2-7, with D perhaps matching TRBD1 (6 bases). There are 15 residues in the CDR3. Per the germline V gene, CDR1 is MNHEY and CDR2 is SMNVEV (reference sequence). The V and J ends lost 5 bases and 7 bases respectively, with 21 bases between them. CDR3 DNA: TGTGCCAGCAGTCCTAGGACAGAAGCTACGAGGGAGCAGTACTTC. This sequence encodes CASSPRTEATREQYF.

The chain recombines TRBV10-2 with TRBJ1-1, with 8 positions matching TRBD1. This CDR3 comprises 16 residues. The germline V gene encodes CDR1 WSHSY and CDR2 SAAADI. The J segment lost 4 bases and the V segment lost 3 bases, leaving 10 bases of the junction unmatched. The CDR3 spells CASSDRGATGGTEAFF. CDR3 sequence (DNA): TGCGCCAGCAGTGATCGTGGCGCCACAGGGGGCACTGAAGCTTTCTTT.

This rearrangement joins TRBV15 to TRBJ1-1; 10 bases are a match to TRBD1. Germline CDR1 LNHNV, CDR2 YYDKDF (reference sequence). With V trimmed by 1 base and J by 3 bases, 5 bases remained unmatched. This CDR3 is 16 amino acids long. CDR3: CATSRGDRGTDTEAFF. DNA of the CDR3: TGTGCCACCAGCAGAGGGGACAGGGGAACGGACACTGAAGCTTTCTTT.

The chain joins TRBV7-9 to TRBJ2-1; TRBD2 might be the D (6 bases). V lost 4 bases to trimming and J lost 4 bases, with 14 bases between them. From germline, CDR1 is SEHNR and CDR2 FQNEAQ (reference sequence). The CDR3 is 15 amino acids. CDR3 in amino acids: CASSYAGSLYNEQFF. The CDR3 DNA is TGTGCCAGCAGCTATGCCGGGAGTCTGTACAATGAGCAGTTCTTC.

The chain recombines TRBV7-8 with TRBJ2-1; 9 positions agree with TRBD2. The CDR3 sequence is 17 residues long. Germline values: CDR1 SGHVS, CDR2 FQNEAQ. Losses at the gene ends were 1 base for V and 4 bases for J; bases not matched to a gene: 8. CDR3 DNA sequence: TGTGCCAGCAGCTTAGACCTTAGCGGGAGAACTTACAATGAGCAGTTCTTC. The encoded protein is CASSLDLSGRTYNEQFF. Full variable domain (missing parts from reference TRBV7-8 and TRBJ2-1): GAGVSQSPRYKVAKRGQDVALRCDPISGHVSLFWYQQALGQGPEFLTYFQNEAQLDKSGLPSDRFFAERPEGSVSTLKIQRTQQEDSAVYLCASSLDLSGRTYNEQFFGPGTRLTVL.

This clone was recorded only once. The CDR3 here is CSASVSRGTEAFF. CDR3 bases: TGCAGTGCTAGTGTCTCTCGGGGCACTGAAGCTTTCTTT. The rearrangement joins TRBV20-1 to TRBJ1-1; D ambiguous. V dropped 3 bases and J dropped 4 bases, with 12 bases sitting between them. CDR3 length: 13 residues. CDR1 and CDR2 from the germline V gene are DFQATT and SNEGSKA (reference sequence).

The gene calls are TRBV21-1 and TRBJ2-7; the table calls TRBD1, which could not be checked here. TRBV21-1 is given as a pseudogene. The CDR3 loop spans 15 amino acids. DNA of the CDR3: TGTGCCAGCAGCAAAAAGGGGCAAGATTCCTACGAGCAGTACTTC. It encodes CASSKKGQDSYEQYF.

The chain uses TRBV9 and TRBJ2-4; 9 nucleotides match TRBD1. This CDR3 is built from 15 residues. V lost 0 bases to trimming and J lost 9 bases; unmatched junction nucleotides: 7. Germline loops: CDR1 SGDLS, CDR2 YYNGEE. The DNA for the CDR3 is TGTGCCAGCAGCGTAGAGCCGCGGGGACAGGGCATTCAGTACTTC. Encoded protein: CASSVEPRGQGIQYF.